This TCR beta chain was observed in a study of T cells after yellow fever vaccination. The wider study: When fractions had low cell numbers, they were prepared with SMART-Seq v4 Ultra Low Input. Study-wide results and caveats: Weaker overall, the secondary response nonetheless peaked faster (day 5 versus 15).

TCRdb re-analysed the 5' RACE reads in MiXCR, keeping a single row per CDR3 protein. The sample has about 350,000 distinct CDR3 sequences; roughly 8.4% are singletons. This clonotype came up a few times. No antigen is known for it. V shed 0 bases and J shed 5 bases, with 16 bases lying between them. Germline CDR1 MDHEN, CDR2 SYDVKM. The CDR3 consists of 16 residues. This chain links TRBV28 with TRBJ1-1, with D tentatively TRBD1 (5 bases). Source: PBMCs, taken approximately 40 days after the first yellow fever vaccination. This receptor was obtained from a man in his late teens or twenties who received the YFV17D yellow fever vaccine. The CDR3 DNA sequence: TGTGCCAGCAGTTTATGGTCGGGGGACGGTAGGACTGAAGCTTTCTTT. Amino acid sequence: CASSLWSGDGRTEAFF.